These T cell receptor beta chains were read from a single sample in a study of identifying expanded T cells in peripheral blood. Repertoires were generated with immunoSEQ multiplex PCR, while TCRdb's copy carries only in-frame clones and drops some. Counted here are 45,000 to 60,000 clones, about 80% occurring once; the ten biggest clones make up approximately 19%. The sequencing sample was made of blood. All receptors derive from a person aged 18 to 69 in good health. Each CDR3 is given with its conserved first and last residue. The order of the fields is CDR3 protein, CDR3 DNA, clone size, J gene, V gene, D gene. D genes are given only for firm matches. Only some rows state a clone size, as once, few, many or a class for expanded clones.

CDR3: CASFSGRRGSGANVLTF
DNA: TGTGCCAGCTTCTCGGGAAGACGAGGCTCTGGGGCCAACGTCCTGACTTTC
size: -
J: TRBJ2-6
V: TRBV2
D: -

CDR3: CASSPPRAENTIYF
DNA: TGTGCCAGCTCACCCCCCAGGGCCGAGAACACCATATATTTT
size: -
J: TRBJ1-3
V: TRBV18
D: -

CDR3: CAWSVGQGAGYTF
DNA: TGTGCCTGGAGTGTGGGACAGGGGGCTGGCTACACCTTC
size: -
J: TRBJ1-2
V: TRBV30
D: TRBD1

CDR3: CASRGGQGAGTEAFF
DNA: TGTGCCAGCAGAGGTGGACAGGGGGCTGGGACTGAAGCTTTCTTT
size: -
J: TRBJ1-1
V: TRBV2
D: TRBD1

CDR3: CASSSGGRRTEAFF
DNA: TGCGCCAGCAGCTCCGGAGGGCGACGGACTGAAGCTTTCTTT
size: -
J: TRBJ1-1
V: TRBV5-1
D: -

CDR3: CASKSGLSGQPQHF
DNA: TGTGCCAGCAAGTCCGGGTTATCTGGGCAGCCCCAGCATTTT
size: few
J: TRBJ1-5
V: TRBV2
D: -

CDR3: CASGDVGGGTEQYF
DNA: TGTGCCAGCGGCGACGTTGGGGGGGGGACCGAGCAGTACTTC
size: once
J: TRBJ2-7
V: TRBV11-2
D: TRBD2

CDR3: CASSQTMGGRATDTQYF
DNA: TGCGCCAGCAGCCAAACGATGGGCGGGAGGGCCACAGATACGCAGTATTTT
size: -
J: TRBJ2-3
V: TRBV4-1
D: TRBD2

CDR3: CASSFRPHSGANVLTF
DNA: TGTGCCAGCAGTTTCAGGCCACACTCTGGGGCCAACGTCCTGACTTTC
size: -
J: TRBJ2-6
V: TRBV27
D: -

CDR3: CAWSVNTEAFF
DNA: TGTGCCTGGAGTGTGAACACTGAAGCTTTCTTT
size: -
J: TRBJ1-1
V: TRBV30
D: -

CDR3: CATSSGQGREKLFF
DNA: TGTGCCACCAGCTCGGGACAGGGACGGGAAAAACTGTTTTTT
size: -
J: TRBJ1-4
V: TRBV15
D: TRBD1

CDR3: CASSELAGGIYNEQFF
DNA: TGTGCCAGCAGTGAACTAGCGGGGGGGATTTACAATGAGCAGTTCTTC
size: -
J: TRBJ2-1
V: TRBV6-1
D: TRBD2

CDR3: CASSIATGSKYTEAFF
DNA: TGTGCCAGTAGTATAGCGACAGGGAGTAAGTACACTGAAGCTTTCTTT
size: -
J: TRBJ1-1
V: TRBV19
D: TRBD1

CDR3: CASSIPDRGRGYTF
DNA: TGTGCCAGTAGTATCCCCGACAGGGGACGTGGCTACACCTTC
size: -
J: TRBJ1-2
V: TRBV19
D: TRBD1

CDR3: CASSDLQWSNQPQHF
DNA: TGTGCCAGCAGTGATCTCCAGTGGAGCAATCAGCCCCAGCATTTT
size: -
J: TRBJ1-5
V: TRBV2
D: -

CDR3: CASSTRQKLTGNTIYF
DNA: TGTGCCAGTAGTACGCGACAGAAACTTACTGGAAACACCATATATTTT
size: -
J: TRBJ1-3
V: TRBV19
D: -

CDR3: CASSELAGGQETQYF
DNA: TGTGCCAGCAGTGAACTAGCGGGGGGTCAAGAGACCCAGTACTTC
size: few
J: TRBJ2-5
V: TRBV6-1
D: TRBD2

CDR3: CASSPGQFANTGELFF
DNA: TGTGCCAGCAGCCCTGGACAGTTCGCGAACACCGGGGAGCTGTTTTTT
size: once
J: TRBJ2-2
V: TRBV7-2
D: -

CDR3: CASRGGQGETGELFF
DNA: TGTGCCAGCAGGGGGGGACAGGGAGAGACCGGGGAGCTGTTTTTT
size: -
J: TRBJ2-2
V: TRBV6-1
D: TRBD1

CDR3: CASTWDRQNIQYF
DNA: TGTGCCAGCACCTGGGACAGGCAAAACATTCAGTACTTC
size: -
J: TRBJ2-4
V: TRBV28
D: TRBD1

CDR3: CASSVAGIEETQYF
DNA: TGTGCCAGCAGCGTTGCCGGGATTGAAGAGACCCAGTACTTC
size: once
J: TRBJ2-5
V: TRBV9
D: -

CDR3: CASSSPGQNTGELFF
DNA: TGCGCCAGCAGCTCGCCAGGACAGAACACCGGGGAGCTGTTTTTT
size: -
J: TRBJ2-2
V: TRBV5-1
D: -

CDR3: CASRLTEITGNTIYF
DNA: TGTGCCAGCCGATTGACAGAAATAACTGGAAACACCATATATTTT
size: -
J: TRBJ1-3
V: TRBV2
D: -

CDR3: CSVGDNRRVPFGPQYF
DNA: TGCAGCGTTGGAGATAATCGGCGGGTGCCGTTCGGGCCCCAGTACTTC
size: few
J: TRBJ2-5
V: TRBV29-1
D: -

CDR3: CASSLRLPGDTEAFF
DNA: TGTGCCAGCAGCTTAAGGCTCCCTGGTGACACTGAAGCTTTCTTT
size: -
J: TRBJ1-1
V: TRBV5-5
D: -

CDR3: CASSRDEGLAGGPLDTQYF
DNA: TGTGCCAGCAGCCGCGACGAGGGACTAGCGGGAGGGCCTTTAGATACGCAGTATTTT
size: -
J: TRBJ2-3
V: TRBV7-9
D: TRBD2

CDR3: CASSQTTGGGQPQHF
DNA: TGTGCCAGCTCACAAACAACAGGGGGCGGACAGCCCCAGCATTTT
size: -
J: TRBJ1-5
V: TRBV18
D: TRBD1

CDR3: CASSPLAVRETQYF
DNA: TGTGCCAGCAGCCCTCTAGCAGTCCGCGAGACCCAGTACTTC
size: -
J: TRBJ2-5
V: TRBV7-8
D: -

CDR3: CASSRGQEKSSYNSPLHF
DNA: TGTGCCAGCAGCCGCGGACAGGAAAAAAGCTCCTATAATTCACCCCTCCACTTT
size: -
J: TRBJ1-6
V: TRBV7-8
D: TRBD1

CDR3: CASSLYRNPNTEAFF
DNA: TGTGCCAGCAGCTTGTATAGGAATCCGAACACTGAAGCTTTCTTT
size: -
J: TRBJ1-1
V: TRBV5-8
D: -

CDR3: CASSLLEVSPLHF
DNA: TGTGCCAGCAGCTTATTGGAGGTTTCACCCCTCCACTTT
size: -
J: TRBJ1-6
V: TRBV7-9
D: -

CDR3: CASSLVPGANTEAFF
DNA: TGTGCCAGCAGCTTAGTCCCCGGAGCCAACACTGAAGCTTTCTTT
size: many
J: TRBJ1-1
V: TRBV11-2
D: -

CDR3: CAKKGPQSYYGYTF
DNA: TGTGCCAAAAAGGGCCCCCAATCCTACTATGGCTACACCTTC
size: -
J: TRBJ1-2
V: TRBV19
D: -